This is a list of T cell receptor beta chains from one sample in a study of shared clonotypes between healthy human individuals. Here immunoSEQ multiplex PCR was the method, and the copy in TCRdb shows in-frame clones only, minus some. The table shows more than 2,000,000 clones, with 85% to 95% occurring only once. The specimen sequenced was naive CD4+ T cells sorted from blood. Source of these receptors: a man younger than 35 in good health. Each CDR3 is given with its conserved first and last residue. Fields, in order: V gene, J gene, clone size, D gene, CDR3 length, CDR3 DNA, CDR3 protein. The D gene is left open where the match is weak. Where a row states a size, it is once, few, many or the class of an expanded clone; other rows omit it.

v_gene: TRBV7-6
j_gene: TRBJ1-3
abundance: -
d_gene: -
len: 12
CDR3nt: TGTGCCAGCAGCCCCCAGGGGAACACCATATATTTT
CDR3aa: CASSPQGNTIYF

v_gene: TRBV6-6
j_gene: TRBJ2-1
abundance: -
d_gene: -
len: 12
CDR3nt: TGTGCCAGCAGTTATGAGCGAGGGGAGCAGTTCTTC
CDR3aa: CASSYERGEQFF

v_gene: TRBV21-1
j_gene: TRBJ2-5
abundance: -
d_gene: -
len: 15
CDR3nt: TGTGCCAGCAGCAAATTTAAGGCAGCGAAAGAGACCCAGTACTTC
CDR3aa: CASSKFKAAKETQYF

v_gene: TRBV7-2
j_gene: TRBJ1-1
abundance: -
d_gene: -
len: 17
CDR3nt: TGTGCCAGCAGCTTAGTTAGCACCGGGGCGCAGGGCACTGAAGCTTTCTTT
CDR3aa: CASSLVSTGAQGTEAFF

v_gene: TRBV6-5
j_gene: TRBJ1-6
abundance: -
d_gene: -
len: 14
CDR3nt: TGTGCCAGCAGTCCCCCGGGTCGGGGTTCACCCCTCCACTTT
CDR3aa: CASSPPGRGSPLHF

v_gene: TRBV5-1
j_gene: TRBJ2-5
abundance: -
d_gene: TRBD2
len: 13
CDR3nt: TGCGCCAGCAGCTCTGCGGGAGAAGGGACCCAGTACTTC
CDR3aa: CASSSAGEGTQYF

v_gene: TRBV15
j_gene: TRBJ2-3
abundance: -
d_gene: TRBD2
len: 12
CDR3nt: TGTGCCACCAGCAGAGATCGCGGGGGGCAGTATTTT
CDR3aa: CATSRDRGGQYF

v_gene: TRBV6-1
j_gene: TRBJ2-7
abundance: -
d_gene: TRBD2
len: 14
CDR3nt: TGTGCCAGCAGTGAATGGGAGGGCCCCTACGAGCAGTACTTC
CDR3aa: CASSEWEGPYEQYF

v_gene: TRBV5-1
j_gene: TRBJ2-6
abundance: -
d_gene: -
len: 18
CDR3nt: TGCGCCAGCACCCTAAATCCGGGACGGAGCTCTGGGGCCAACGTCCTGACTTTC
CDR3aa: CASTLNPGRSSGANVLTF

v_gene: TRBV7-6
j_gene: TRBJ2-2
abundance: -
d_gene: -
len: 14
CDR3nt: TGTGCCAGCAGCTTAGGGCGGGTACCCGGGGAGCTGTTTTTT
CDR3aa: CASSLGRVPGELFF

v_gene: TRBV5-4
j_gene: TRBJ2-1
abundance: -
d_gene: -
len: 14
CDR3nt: TGTGCCAGCAGGCCAGGGGAAAGGAAAAATGAGCAGTTCTTC
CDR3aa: CASRPGERKNEQFF

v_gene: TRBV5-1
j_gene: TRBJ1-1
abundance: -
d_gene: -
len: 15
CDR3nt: TGCGCCAGCAGACTTGAACCGGAAAGGGCTAATGAAGCTTTCTTT
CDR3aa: CASRLEPERANEAFF

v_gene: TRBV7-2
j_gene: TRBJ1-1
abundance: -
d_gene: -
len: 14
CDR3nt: TGTGCCAGCAGCTCCGGGGGCAAGAACACTGAAGCTTTCTTT
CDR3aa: CASSSGGKNTEAFF

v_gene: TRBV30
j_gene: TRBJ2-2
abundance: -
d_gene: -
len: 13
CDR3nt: TGTGCCTGGAGTCCCATGAACACCGGGGAGCTGTTTTTT
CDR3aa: CAWSPMNTGELFF

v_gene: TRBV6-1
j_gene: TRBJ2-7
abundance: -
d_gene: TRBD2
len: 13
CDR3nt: TGTGCCAGCACTGGCGGGGGGCCCGGCGAGCAGTACTTC
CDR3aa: CASTGGGPGEQYF

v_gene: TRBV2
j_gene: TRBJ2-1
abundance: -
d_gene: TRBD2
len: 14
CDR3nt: TGTGCCAGCAGTGAAGCGGTAGCGGGATATGAGCAGTTCTTC
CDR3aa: CASSEAVAGYEQFF

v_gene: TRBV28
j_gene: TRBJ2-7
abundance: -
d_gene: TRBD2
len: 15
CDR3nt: TGTGCCAGCAGCGCCCGGCGGGGGTTATCCTACGAGCAGTACTTC
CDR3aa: CASSARRGLSYEQYF

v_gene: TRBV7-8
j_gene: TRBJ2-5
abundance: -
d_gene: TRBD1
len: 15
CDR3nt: TGTGCCAGCAGCTCGCGACAGGGGGCGGGAGAGACCCAGTACTTC
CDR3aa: CASSSRQGAGETQYF

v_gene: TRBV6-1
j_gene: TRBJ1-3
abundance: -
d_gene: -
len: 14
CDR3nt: TGTGCCTCCAGGTCGGACACCTCTGGAAACACCATATATTTT
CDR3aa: CASRSDTSGNTIYF

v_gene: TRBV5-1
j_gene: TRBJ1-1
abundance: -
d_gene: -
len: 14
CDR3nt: TGCGCCAGCACTCTCGGGACATCGAACACTGAAGCTTTCTTT
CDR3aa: CASTLGTSNTEAFF

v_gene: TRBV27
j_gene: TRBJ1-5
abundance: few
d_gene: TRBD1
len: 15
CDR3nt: TGTGCCAGCAGTACCGGGACAGGGGAGTATCAGCCCCAGCATTTT
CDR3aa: CASSTGTGEYQPQHF

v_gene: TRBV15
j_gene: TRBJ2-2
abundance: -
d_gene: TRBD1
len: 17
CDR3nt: TGTGCCACCAGCAGAGGGGACAGTCGAATTAACACCGGGGAGCTGTTTTTT
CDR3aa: CATSRGDSRINTGELFF

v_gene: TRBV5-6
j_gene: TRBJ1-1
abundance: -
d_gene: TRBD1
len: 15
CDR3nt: TGTGCCAGCAGCGGAACGACAGGGGGCAGCCCTGAAGCTTTCTTT
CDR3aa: CASSGTTGGSPEAFF

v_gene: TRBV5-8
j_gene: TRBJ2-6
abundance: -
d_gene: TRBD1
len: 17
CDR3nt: TGTGCCAGCAGCTTGGCCGACAGGGGGCTAGGGGCCAACGTCCTGACTTTC
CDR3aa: CASSLADRGLGANVLTF

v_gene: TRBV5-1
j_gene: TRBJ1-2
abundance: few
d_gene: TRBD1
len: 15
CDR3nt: TGCGCCAGCAGCCGGGACAGGGGTATGGGGTATGGCTACACCTTC
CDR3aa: CASSRDRGMGYGYTF

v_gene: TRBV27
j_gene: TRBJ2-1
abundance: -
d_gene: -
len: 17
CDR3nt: TGTGCCAGCAGTTTATCGGGGCTAGTGCGGAATATTAATGAGCAGTTCTTC
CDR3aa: CASSLSGLVRNINEQFF

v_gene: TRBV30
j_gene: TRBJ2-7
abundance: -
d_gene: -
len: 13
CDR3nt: TGTGCCTGGAGTAGGGGTCTAGTCTACGAGCAGTACTTC
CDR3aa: CAWSRGLVYEQYF

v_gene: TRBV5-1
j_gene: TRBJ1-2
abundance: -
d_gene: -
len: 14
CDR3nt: TGCGCCAGCAGCTCGGTTGCCGCTAACTATGGCTACACCTTC
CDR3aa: CASSSVAANYGYTF

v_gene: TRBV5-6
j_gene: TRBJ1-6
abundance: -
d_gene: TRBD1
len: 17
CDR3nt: TGTGCCAGCAGCTTAGGGACAGGGAGCTCCTATAATTCACCCCTCCACTTT
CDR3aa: CASSLGTGSSYNSPLHF

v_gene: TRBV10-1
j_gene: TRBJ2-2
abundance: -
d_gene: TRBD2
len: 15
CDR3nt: TGCGCCAGCACCTCGGGACTAGCGAACACCGGGGAGCTGTTTTTT
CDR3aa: CASTSGLANTGELFF

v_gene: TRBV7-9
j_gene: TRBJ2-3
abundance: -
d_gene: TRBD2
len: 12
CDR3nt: TGTGCCAGCAGCTTACCGGGAGGTACGCAGTATTTT
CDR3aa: CASSLPGGTQYF

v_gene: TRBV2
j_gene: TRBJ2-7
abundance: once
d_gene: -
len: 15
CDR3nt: TGTGCCAGCAGTTACAACGGACCCCTTTACGACGAGCAGTACTTC
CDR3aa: CASSYNGPLYDEQYF

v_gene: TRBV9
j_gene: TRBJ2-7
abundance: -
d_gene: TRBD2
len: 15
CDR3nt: TGTGCCAGCAGCGTAGCGGGAGGGGCCGAACACGAGCAGTACTTC
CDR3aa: CASSVAGGAEHEQYF

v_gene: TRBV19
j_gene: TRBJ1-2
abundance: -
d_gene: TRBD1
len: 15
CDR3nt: TGTGCCAGTAGTATAGCCGGGACAGGGACCTATGGCTACACCTTC
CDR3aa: CASSIAGTGTYGYTF

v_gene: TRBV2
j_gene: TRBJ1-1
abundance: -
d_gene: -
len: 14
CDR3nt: TGTGCCAGCAGTGACCGGTTCATGAACACTGAAGCTTTCTTT
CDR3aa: CASSDRFMNTEAFF

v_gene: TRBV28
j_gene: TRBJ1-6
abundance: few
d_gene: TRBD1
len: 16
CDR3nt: TGTGCCAGCAGTAATTACAGGGGGTCTGGGTATTCACCCCTCCACTTT
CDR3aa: CASSNYRGSGYSPLHF

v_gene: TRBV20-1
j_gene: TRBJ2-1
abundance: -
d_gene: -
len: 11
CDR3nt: TGCAGTGCCCTGACTAGAAACGAGCAGTTCTTC
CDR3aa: CSALTRNEQFF